Listed below are T cell receptor beta chains from one sample, sequenced in a study of blood T cell repertoires in COVID-19. Sequencing was performed with immunoSEQ multiplex PCR; in TCRdb, only in-frame clones are kept and a portion is missing. This table has more than 85,000 clones, approximately 93% appearing once. The sequencing input was peripheral blood. The receptors were gathered from a man in his sixties with acute or convalescent COVID-19. CDR3s include the opening cysteine and the closing phenylalanine or tryptophan. The D gene is left open where the match is weak. Size values are once, few and many counts, or a class for expanded clones, and some rows have none.

-	TRBD1	TRBV6-5	TRBJ1-2	15	TGTGCCACCTGGGACAGTGAGGGGTTTAACTATGGCTACACCTTC	CATWDSEGFNYGYTF
-	TRBD1	TRBV19	TRBJ2-2	13	TGTGCCAGTAGAGACAGGGGGCGAGGGGAGCTGTTTTTT	CASRDRGRGELFF
few	-	TRBV10-3	TRBJ2-7	16	TGTGCCATCAGTGAGTCGAGGGGGTTTTCGTCCTACGAGCAGTACTTC	CAISESRGFSSYEQYF
-	TRBD1	TRBV10-3	TRBJ1-1	16	TGTGCCATCAGTGAGGGCCTGACAGGGTATAACACTGAAGCTTTCTTT	CAISEGLTGYNTEAFF
-	TRBD2	TRBV9	TRBJ2-3	17	TGTGCCAGCAGCGTAGCTTTCGTAGCGGGAGCCCCAGATACGCAGTATTTT	CASSVAFVAGAPDTQYF
-	TRBD1	TRBV28	TRBJ1-1	16	TGTGCCAGCAGCCAGGCGCTCGACAGGGCATATACTGAAGCTTTCTTT	CASSQALDRAYTEAFF
-	TRBD1	TRBV7-9	TRBJ2-7	14	TGTGCCAGCAGCCCCCAACAGGGGTCCTACGAGCAGTACTTC	CASSPQQGSYEQYF
-	-	TRBV4-2	TRBJ1-3	18	TGTGCCAGCAGCCAAGATCCCTTGCGGGCGGTCTCTGGAAACACCATATATTTT	CASSQDPLRAVSGNTIYF
-	-	TRBV30	TRBJ1-1	13	TGTGCCTGGCGGGGGGGGAGCGGCACTGAAGCTTTCTTT	CAWRGGSGTEAFF
once	TRBD1	TRBV29-1	TRBJ2-5	13	TGCAGCGTTGACAGGGGGCGGAGAGAGACCCAGTACTTC	CSVDRGRRETQYF
-	TRBD2	TRBV10-3	TRBJ2-1	19	TGTGCCATCAGTGAAGGTTTTACGAAGCGGGAGGACGCCTACAATGAGCAGTTCTTC	CAISEGFTKREDAYNEQFF
-	TRBD2	TRBV5-1	TRBJ2-5	17	TGCGCCAGCAGCCCCAAGTGGACTAGCGGGATGGTGGGGACCCAGTACTTC	CASSPKWTSGMVGTQYF
-	TRBD1	TRBV29-1	TRBJ1-3	17	TGCAGCGTTTGGACAGGGGCTCAACCTCTCTCTGGAAACACCATATATTTT	CSVWTGAQPLSGNTIYF
-	TRBD2	TRBV24-1	TRBJ2-3	17	TGTGCCACCAGTGAGCACCTATCTAGCGGGCGCACAGATACGCAGTATTTT	CATSEHLSSGRTDTQYF
-	-	TRBV5-4	TRBJ1-2	13	TGTGCCAGCAGCCTGGGCGGGACTTATGGCTACACCTTC	CASSLGGTYGYTF